This is a list of T cell receptor beta chains from one sample in a study of T-cell memory formation after mild COVID-19. TCRdb reanalysed the 5' RACE reads using MiXCR and keeps one entry per CDR3 protein. The sample lists some 130,000 distinct CDR3 sequences, 15% to 20% occurring once. The sequenced sample consisted of PBMCs or a T cell subset sorted from them (not recorded which). These receptor sequences come from an adult woman who had mild COVID-19 (a few samples of this study predate the infection). Cell type and time point are not known. The conserved cysteine and the conserved F or W are not part of the CDR3 here. Fields, in order: V gene, CDR3 length, J gene, CDR3 protein.

>TRBV4-1|15|TRBJ2-5
ASSQELRRPKQETQY
>TRBV5-1|15|TRBJ2-7
ASSLGAGGGLRSEQY
>TRBV12-3/TRBV12-4|13|TRBJ2-3
ASNLSGDVGDTQY
>TRBV7-6|13|TRBJ2-2
ASRPLAGGTGELF
>TRBV12-3/TRBV12-4|12|TRBJ1-2
ASRALNPIYGYT
>TRBV2|11|TRBJ2-5
ASRSGSQETQY
>TRBV5-5|12|TRBJ1-2
ASSLVGKGYGYT
>TRBV15|14|TRBJ2-1
ATSRDPLAGDDEQF
>TRBV20-1|10|TRBJ2-5
SARFGQETQY
>TRBV11-2|10|TRBJ1-1
ASSFSDREAF
>TRBV19|11|TRBJ1-2
ASLGKNNYGYT
>TRBV4-3|12|TRBJ1-1
ASSQDGPYTEAF
>TRBV19|13|TRBJ2-5
ASSPRGAAGWTQY
>TRBV27|13|TRBJ2-1
ASSSLSVFGGEQF
>TRBV5-1|15|TRBJ2-7
ASSLAPSLTGVDEQY
>TRBV9|13|TRBJ2-3
ASSVAGLAANTQY
>TRBV7-2|13|TRBJ1-6
ASSLGGNPYSPLH
>TRBV18|14|TRBJ1-2
ASSLSQDSANYGYT
>TRBV4-1|13|TRBJ2-7
ASSQRVSSSYEQY
>TRBV7-9|13|TRBJ1-1
ASSLTPPRDFEAF
>TRBV7-2|13|TRBJ1-5
ASSLTGISGQPQH
>TRBV5-1|13|TRBJ2-5
ASSLATVSQETQY
>TRBV12-3/TRBV12-4|12|TRBJ2-2
ASSATGGTGELF
>TRBV18|10|TRBJ2-1
ASSTENNEQF
>TRBV12-3/TRBV12-4|11|TRBJ2-7
ASSPQGAYEQY
>TRBV6-6|14|TRBJ2-1
ASSLGLAGVFGEQF
>TRBV4-2|16|TRBJ2-1
ASSQEVGQANSYNEQF
>TRBV11-2|13|TRBJ2-7
ASRLARDILYEQY
>TRBV4-1|13|TRBJ1-4
ASSLGRQGGEKLF
>TRBV3-1|12|TRBJ2-1
ASEDRAGEREQF
>TRBV2|14|TRBJ2-3
ASSPGRKPSTDTQY
>TRBV18|12|TRBJ2-7
ASSLGASTYEQY
>TRBV5-1|13|TRBJ2-3
ASSFVPEGTDTQY
>TRBV3-1|12|TRBJ2-5
ASWTSGGAETQY
>TRBV20-1|12|TRBJ2-1
SARSGTPRNEQF
>TRBV18|13|TRBJ2-5
ASSPGQGDRETQY